The 16 T cell receptor beta chains in this list originate from one sample, sequenced in a study of cytomegalovirus exposure and HLA in healthy donors. Primers: 60 Vbeta forward and 13 Jbeta reverse. Method: immunoSEQ multiplex PCR; TCRdb's copy keeps in-frame clones and lacks some. In the table there are approximately 170,000 clones, 82% of which are singletons. The sample comprised PBMCs. The receptor source for this set is a male donor in good health and CMV-seronegative.

This rearrangement joins TRBV28 to TRBJ2-3; 12 nucleotides align to TRBD2. Germline V CDR1 and CDR2: MDHEN, SYDVKM. Trimming removed 5 bases from V and 6 bases from J; junction bases left unmatched: 12. This CDR3 has 17 residues. This CDR3 is CASSTHTGTSGLDTQYF. The CDR3 coding sequence is TGTGCCAGCAGTACCCACACCGGGACTAGCGGGTTGGATACGCAGTATTTT.

The chain combines TRBV28 with TRBJ2-7, with 12 bases matching TRBD1. Germline CDR1 MDHEN, CDR2 SYDVKM. CDR3 length equals 16 residues. Trimming at V came to 6 bases and at J to 1 base, leaving 7 bases not matched to a gene. The CDR3 protein is CASSGSGQGASYEQYF. CDR3 bases: TGTGCCAGCAGCGGGTCGGGACAGGGGGCTTCCTACGAGCAGTACTTC. Full variable domain (outside the CDR3, taken from reference TRBV28 and TRBJ2-7): DVKVTQSSRYLVKRTGEKVFLECVQDMDHENMFWYRQDPGLGLRLIYFSYDVKMKEKGDIPEGYSVSREKKERFSLILESASTNQTSMYLCASSGSGQGASYEQYFGPGTRLTVT.

The chain joins TRBV10-3 to TRBJ1-1; 7 nucleotides align to TRBD1. Trimming cost V 6 bases and J 3 bases; bases outside gene matches: 7. Germline V lookup: CDR1 ENHRY, CDR2 SYGVKD. The CDR3 extends over 14 amino acids. CDR3 sequence (DNA): TGTGCCATCAGATCCACAGGGGCGGACACTGAAGCTTTCTTT. Amino acids: CAIRSTGADTEAFF.

This clone appeared a few times. This sequence joins TRBV6-1 and TRBJ2-3, with a possible D match to TRBD2 (7 bases). The CDR3 runs 16 residues. In germline, CDR1 is MNHNS, CDR2 SASEGT. The V end was cut by 2 bases, the J end by 1 base, with 13 bases between. The CDR3 here is CASSELGGRGTDTQYF. In DNA, the CDR3 is TGTGCCAGCAGTGAATTAGGGGGGAGGGGCACAGATACGCAGTATTTT.

The rearrangement links TRBV7-9 to TRBJ2-7; D unclear. The length of the CDR3 is 15 residues. With 1 base removed from V and 2 bases from J, the gap between germline ends came to 12 bases. The germline gives CDR1 SEHNR, CDR2 FQNEAQ (reference sequence). The DNA of the CDR3 is TGTGCCAGCAGCTTAGGGGCCGGTGTGCCCTACGAGCAGTACTTC. This sequence encodes CASSLGAGVPYEQYF.

The chain has TRBV15 and TRBJ1-1; D is unresolved. In germline, CDR1 is LNHNV, CDR2 YYDKDF (reference sequence). The CDR3 covers 17 residues. V was trimmed by 3 bases and J by 0 bases, leaving 17 bases between them. The CDR3 here is CATSSPLSRPMNTEAFF. The CDR3 DNA reads as TGTGCCACCAGCAGTCCCTTGAGCCGCCCAATGAACACTGAAGCTTTCTTT.

CDR3 residues: CASSPRRTGTGELFF. CDR3 coding DNA: TGTGCCAGCTCACCAAGACGGACAGGCACCGGGGAGCTGTTTTTT. The chain links TRBV18 to TRBJ2-2; TRBD1 matches at 7 bases. After removal of 2 bases from V and 4 bases from J, the junction contained 4 bases not matched to a gene. This CDR3 spans 15 amino acids. From germline, CDR1 is KGHSH and CDR2 LQKENI.

This clone appeared a few times. V usage is TRBV29-1 and J usage is TRBJ1-1, with D hard to call. Trimming left V 6 bases short and J 0 bases short, with 11 bases between. The germline V gene encodes CDR1 SQVTM and CDR2 ANQGSEA. CDR3 length equals 13 residues. CDR3 residues: CSVEDALNTEAFF. The DNA of the CDR3 is TGCAGCGTCGAGGATGCCCTGAACACTGAAGCTTTCTTT. Full variable domain (outside the CDR3, taken from reference TRBV29-1 and TRBJ1-1): SAVISQKPSRDICQRGTSLTIQCQVDSQVTMMFWYRQQPGQSLTLIATANQGSEATYESGFVIDKFPISRPNLTFSTLTVSNMSPEDSSIYLCSVEDALNTEAFFGQGTRLTVV.

The J gene is TRBJ2-7, the V gene TRBV27, with D possibly TRBD2 on 5 matching bases. The germline gives CDR1 MNHEY, CDR2 SMNVEV (reference sequence). V lost 7 bases and J lost 3, with 19 bases in between. The CDR3 runs to 15 residues. In DNA, the CDR3 is TGTGCCAGCAAAATAAGCGAGGGTTCAGGCTACGAGCAGTACTTC. Translating gives CASKISEGSGYEQYF.

This clone was observed a few times. The V and J genes are TRBV5-5 and TRBJ2-5; 7 bases match TRBD2. The ends lost 1 base at V and 5 bases at J; junction bases unmatched: 2. Germline loops: CDR1 SGHKS, CDR2 YYEKEE (reference sequence). The CDR3 is 13 amino acids. The CDR3 here is CASSLRGGETQYF. CDR3 bases: TGTGCCAGCAGCTTGCGGGGAGGGGAGACCCAGTACTTC.

In the case of this clone: One end of the junction fails to match germline, which may point to a read error. The chain links TRBV5-8 to TRBJ1-2; unclear D gene. Germline V gives CDR1 SGHTS, CDR2 YDEGEE. The CDR3 sequence is 15 residues long. The CDR3 protein is CASSFTGLTNYGHTF. The CDR3 DNA reads TGTGCCAGCAGCTTTACCGGTCTAACTAACTATGGCCACACCTTC.

The chain is built from TRBV27 and TRBJ1-3, with D possibly being TRBD1 (6 bases). The CDR3 consists of 14 residues. V was shortened by 4 bases and J by 1 base, with 8 bases between the two germline ends. Germline CDR1 MNHEY, CDR2 SMNVEV (reference sequence). The CDR3 sequence is CASSSQGSGNTIYF. The DNA for the CDR3 is TGTGCCAGCAGTTCACAGGGTTCTGGAAACACCATATATTTT.

This chain uses TRBV7-9 with TRBJ1-1; D is unclear. Germline-derived CDR1 and CDR2 are SEHNR and FQNEAQ (reference sequence). The CDR3 consists of 13 residues. V was trimmed by 6 bases and J by 7 bases, leaving 15 bases between them. The CDR3 spells CASSREGGLEAFF. In DNA form, the CDR3 reads TGTGCCAGCAGTAGAGAGGGAGGCCTTGAAGCTTTCTTT.

This clone was detected once. The chain has TRBV7-2 and TRBJ2-7; maybe TRBD2 (5 bases). The CDR3 length is 14 residues. Germline V gene lookup returns CDR1 SGHTA and CDR2 FQGNSA. V was shortened by 5 bases and J by 2 bases, with 13 bases between the two germline ends. CDR3 region: CASSLAGRPYEQYF. The CDR3 nucleotides read TGTGCCAGCAGCCTGGCGGGCCGCCCCTACGAGCAGTACTTC.

The sample holds one count of this clone. This chain uses TRBV27 with TRBJ2-1, with 11 nucleotides matching TRBD1. V was pared by 4 bases and J by 8 bases, with 10 bases of the junction left unmatched. The CDR3 is made up of 16 amino acids. The germline gives CDR1 MNHEY, CDR2 SMNVEV (reference sequence). The CDR3 DNA sequence: TGTGCCAGCAGTTGGACCGGGACAGGGGGGAGGTATGAGCAGTTCTTC. This gives the protein CASSWTGTGGRYEQFF.

As regards this clone: The junction differs from germline at one of its ends, possibly a read error. The sample carries other DNA sequences with the same CDR3. The DNA of the CDR3 is TGCGCCAGCAGCGCCCGAACCCTGACAGGGGCCTACGAGCAGTACTTC. Residues: CASSARTLTGAYEQYF. The gene calls are TRBV7-9 and TRBJ2-7, with TRBD1 identical over 8 bases. This CDR3 is built from 16 residues. Germline V gene lookup returns CDR1 SEHNR and CDR2 FQNEAQ (reference sequence).